These 27 T cell receptor beta chains share one sample of origin, sequenced in a study of vaccination and CD4 T cells after COVID-19. Cultured CD4+ T-cell DNA underwent Oncomine TCR Beta short-read sequencing. Each CDR3 protein is one row after TCRdb ran MiXCR on the PCR reads. The repertoire holds roughly 12,000 distinct CDR3 sequences, with approximately 60% as singletons. What these receptors recognize is not known. Treatment defined: roughly 10-day PBMC culture with coronavirus spike peptide pools or control peptides (ViraFEST assay). Source: CD4+ T cells from blood, cultured in vitro, taken before SARS-CoV-2 vaccination. The receptors shown here come from a human donor who had recovered from COVID-19.

This chain joins TRBV2 and TRBJ1-5, with 7 bases matching TRBD1. The CDR3 contains 13 residues. The ends lost 9 bases at V and 7 bases at J; junction bases unmatched: 9. Germline V CDR1 and CDR2: SNHLY, FYNNEI. Written as DNA, the CDR3 is TGTGCCAGTACGAGACAGGGTGAACAGCCCCAGCATTTT. Its protein product is CASTRQGEQPQHF.

This clonotype was detected once. V is TRBV7-8 and J is TRBJ2-2, with a possible D match to TRBD2 (5 bases). CDR3 length equals 15 residues. CDR1 is SGHVS and CDR2 is FQNEAQ in the germline V gene. Trimming shortened V by 5 bases and J by 4 bases, and 14 bases separated the two germline ends. The CDR3 DNA is TGTGCCAGCAGCACAACTAGGTTCAGCACCGGGGAGCTGTTTTTT. Amino acids: CASSTTRFSTGELFF.

This clonotype has a single count. The rearrangement links TRBV10-3 to TRBJ1-1; D may be TRBD1 (5 bases). The CDR3 has 15 amino acids. V lost 4 bases and J lost 4, with 16 bases in between. CDR1 ENHRY and CDR2 SYGVKD come from the germline V gene. The DNA of the CDR3 is TGTGCCATCAGTGCGGGGGGGGTCCGGGGCACTGAAGCTTTCTTT. Its translation: CAISAGGVRGTEAFF.

The V gene is TRBV7-8, the J gene TRBJ1-5; D remains unclear. The germline CDR1 and CDR2 sequences are SGHVS and FQNEAQ. Trimming removed 4 bases at V and 4 bases at J, with 17 bases between. The CDR3 contains 16 residues. CDR3 sequence reads: CASSYSRVRSNQPQHF. The CDR3 DNA sequence: TGTGCCAGCAGCTATAGTAGGGTAAGGTCGAATCAGCCCCAGCATTTT.

This clonotype turned up a few times. The chain recombines TRBV24-1 with TRBJ1-1, with D unclear. Trimming stripped 0 bases from V and 0 bases from J, with 13 bases between. Germline assignment: CDR1 KGHDR and CDR2 SFDVKD. This CDR3 has 17 amino acids. The CDR3 nucleotides read TGTGCCACCAGTGATTTGAGGCGCAAGGGTTTGAACACTGAAGCTTTCTTT. Translation: CATSDLRRKGLNTEAFF.

The rearrangement joins TRBV2 to TRBJ1-1; 8 bases align to TRBD1. The junction had 1 base not matched to a gene; V was cut back by 4 bases and J by 0 bases. Germline V gene lookup returns CDR1 SNHLY and CDR2 FYNNEI. The CDR3 consists of 14 residues. The CDR3 nucleotides read TGTGCCAGCAGTGGACAGGGGATGAACACTGAAGCTTTCTTT. It codes for CASSGQGMNTEAFF.

This chain connects TRBV6-7 to TRBJ2-1; tentative D call: TRBD1 (6 bases). TRBV6-7 is an ORF, with its function uncertain. V was cut by 4 bases and J by 5 bases, with 18 bases left in between. CDR3 size: 16 residues. In DNA, the CDR3 is TGTGCCAGCAGTTCAAGTGACAGGACCCAAAACAATGAGCAGTTCTTC. Protein: CASSSSDRTQNNEQFF.

Only a few counts were recorded for this clonotype. V gene TRBV7-9 combines with J gene TRBJ2-5; D might be TRBD1 (5 bases). The V and J ends lost 7 bases and 4 bases respectively, with 13 bases between them. The CDR3 is 13 amino acids. Per the germline V gene, CDR1 is SEHNR and CDR2 is FQNEAQ (reference sequence). The CDR3: CASTWGRGETQYF. The DNA of the CDR3 is TGTGCCAGCACCTGGGGTAGGGGAGAGACCCAGTACTTC.

The V call is TRBV20-1, the J call TRBJ2-5; 12 bases fit TRBD2. V shed 1 base and J 2 bases; nucleotides not matched to a gene: 2. This CDR3 contains 15 residues. Germline CDR1 reads DFQATT; CDR2 reads SNEGSKA (reference sequence). CDR3 DNA: TGCAGTGCTAGAGGACTAGCGGGGGTTCAAGAGACCCAGTACTTC. As protein: CSARGLAGVQETQYF.

V usage is TRBV20-1 and J usage is TRBJ1-5; D unresolved. The CDR3 is 14 residues long. CDR1 is DFQATT and CDR2 is SNEGSKA in the germline V gene (reference sequence). The V end lost 6 bases, the J end lost 1 base, and 13 bases lay between the germline ends. In nucleotides, the CDR3 is TGCAGTGCAAGCCGGATACCAAGCAATCAGCCCCAGCATTTT. Translating gives CSASRIPSNQPQHF.

This chain uses TRBV7-9 with TRBJ1-1; possible D gene TRBD1, 5 bases. CDR1 SEHNR and CDR2 FQNEAQ come from the germline V gene (reference sequence). Trimming left V 3 bases short and J 1 base short, with 9 bases between. CDR3 size: 14 residues. CDR3: CASSFEGRNTEAFF. CDR3 sequence (DNA): TGTGCCAGCAGCTTTGAGGGGAGGAACACTGAAGCTTTCTTT.

The rearrangement uses TRBV19 and TRBJ1-1; D call uncertain. The CDR3 totals 13 residues. V lost 11 bases and J lost 4, with 17 bases in between. Germline V CDR1 and CDR2: LNHDA, SQIVND (reference sequence). The CDR3 here is CAAGSTSSTEAFF. In DNA, the CDR3 is TGTGCCGCAGGCTCTACGTCCAGCACTGAAGCTTTCTTT.

This rearrangement joins TRBV2 to TRBJ1-5; D remains unclear. The CDR3 covers 15 residues. V was trimmed by 5 bases and J by 2 bases, leaving 13 bases between them. Germline assignment: CDR1 SNHLY and CDR2 FYNNEI. The CDR3 DNA sequence: TGTGCCAGCAGTCCTAGGTGGTCCGGCAATCAGCCCCAGCATTTT. Translating gives CASSPRWSGNQPQHF.

The chain joins TRBV18 to TRBJ1-2; D gene ambiguous. CDR1 is KGHSH, CDR2 LQKENI, per germline. Trimming shortened V by 6 bases and J by 12 bases, and 14 bases separated the two germline ends. The CDR3 sequence is 11 residues long. The CDR3 loop reads CASSINLADTF. CDR3 in DNA: TGTGCCAGCTCCATTAACTTGGCGGACACCTTC.

This clonotype was recorded once. The gene calls are TRBV5-4 and TRBJ2-3; D gene uncertain. The CDR3 contains 13 residues. Germline assignment: CDR1 SGHNT and CDR2 YYREEE (reference sequence). V was clipped by 1 base and J by 4 bases, with 7 bases between them. The CDR3 DNA is TGTGCCAGCAGCTTGCCTAGTGCAGATACGCAGTATTTT. This translates into CASSLPSADTQYF.

A few counts support this clonotype. The rearrangement joins TRBV7-6 to TRBJ1-6; TRBD1 is a possible D gene (5 bases). This CDR3 region has 15 residues. V was clipped by 5 bases and J by 4 bases, with 12 bases between them. In germline, CDR1 is SGHVS, CDR2 FNYEAQ. CDR3 sequence: CASSKTGTYNSPLHF. CDR3 coding DNA: TGTGCCAGCAGCAAAACAGGAACTTATAATTCACCCCTCCACTTT.

J is TRBJ1-6 and V is TRBV20-1, with 7 bases matching TRBD1. CDR1 is DFQATT, CDR2 SNEGSKA, per germline (reference sequence). CDR3 size: 15 residues. With V trimmed by 3 bases and J by 3 bases, 5 bases remained unmatched. The CDR3 spells CSARAGTDYNSPLHF. The CDR3, as DNA: TGCAGTGCTAGGGCCGGGACAGACTATAATTCACCCCTCCACTTT.

This rearrangement joins TRBV20-1 to TRBJ2-7; D remains unclear. The CDR3 contains 11 residues. The V end lost 3 bases, the J end lost 4 bases, and 7 bases lay between the germline ends. The germline V gene has CDR1 DFQATT and CDR2 SNEGSKA (reference sequence). CDR3 in amino acids: CSASPGYEQYF. CDR3 in DNA: TGCAGTGCTAGTCCAGGATACGAGCAGTACTTC.

The gene calls are TRBV7-9 and TRBJ2-1; 10 positions match TRBD2. The CDR3 sequence is 15 residues long. V gave up 2 bases and J gave up 10 bases; unmatched junction bases: 8. CDR1 is SEHNR, CDR2 FQNEAQ, per germline (reference sequence). CDR3 residues: CASSLTASGSYEQFF. DNA for the CDR3: TGTGCCAGCAGCTTAACGGCTAGCGGGAGTTACGAGCAGTTCTTC. Full variable domain (remainder filled in from reference TRBV7-9 and TRBJ2-1): DTGVSQNPRHKITKRGQNVTFRCDPISEHNRLYWYRQTLGQGPEFLTYFQNEAQLEKSRLLSDRFSAERPKGSFSTLEIQRTEQGDSAMYLCASSLTASGSYEQFFGPGTRLTVL.

The CDR3 DNA follows: TGCGCCAGCAGTTTGACTCGGGACACAGATACGCAGTATTTT. Protein: CASSLTRDTDTQYF. The genes are TRBV10-1 and TRBJ2-3, with D perhaps matching TRBD2 (5 bases). CDR1 and CDR2 from the germline V gene are WNHNN and SYGVQD (reference sequence). V was clipped by 5 bases and J by 2 bases, with 11 bases between them. This CDR3 has 14 amino acids.

V is TRBV28 and J is TRBJ1-5, with 8 bases lining up with TRBD1. Trimming removed 4 bases from V and 6 bases from J; junction bases left unmatched: 5. The CDR3 contains 14 residues. The germline CDR1 and CDR2 sequences are MDHEN and SYDVKM. CDR3: CASSSRTGIQPQHF. CDR3 nucleotide sequence: TGTGCCAGCAGTTCCCGGACAGGGATTCAGCCCCAGCATTTT. Combining the CDR3 with reference TRBV28 and TRBJ1-5 gives the whole variable domain DVKVTQSSRYLVKRTGEKVFLECVQDMDHENMFWYRQDPGLGLRLIYFSYDVKMKEKGDIPEGYSVSREKKERFSLILESASTNQTSMYLCASSSRTGIQPQHFGDGTRLSIL.

The genes are TRBV15 and TRBJ1-1, with unresolved D. With 0 bases removed from V and 4 bases from J, the gap between germline ends came to 15 bases. The CDR3 consists of 16 residues. Germline V lookup: CDR1 LNHNV, CDR2 YYDKDF (reference sequence). CDR3 sequence reads: CATSRDLEQAATEAFF. The CDR3 DNA follows: TGTGCCACCAGCAGAGATCTGGAGCAGGCCGCCACTGAAGCTTTCTTT.

This chain connects TRBV30 to TRBJ2-5; TRBD2 matches 10 bases. The CDR3 is 13 amino acids. The germline V gene has CDR1 GTSNPN and CDR2 SVGIG (reference sequence). The V segment lost 4 bases and the J segment 5 bases; nucleotides outside the gene matches: 4. The CDR3 spells CAWNQGLAETQYF. CDR3 nucleotides: TGTGCCTGGAATCAGGGACTAGCGGAGACCCAGTACTTC.

This clonotype was found once. The CDR3 DNA is TGCAGTGCTAGAGGCGGGAGGACGGGCAATGAGCAGTTCTTC. Protein sequence: CSARGGRTGNEQFF. The V call is TRBV20-1, the J call TRBJ2-1; 8 bases align to TRBD2. Germline V lookup: CDR1 DFQATT, CDR2 SNEGSKA (reference sequence). The CDR3 contains 14 residues. V shed 1 base, J shed 6 bases, and the junction held 5 bases outside the gene matches.

The chain uses TRBV20-1 and TRBJ2-2; D call uncertain. V lost 5 bases and J lost 3, with 13 bases in between. CDR3 size: 14 residues. Germline V gene sequence: CDR1 DFQATT, CDR2 SNEGSKA (reference sequence). CDR3 region: CSAVGGVDTGELFF. The CDR3 DNA follows: TGCAGTGCTGTGGGTGGGGTCGACACCGGGGAGCTGTTTTTT.

The chain uses TRBV28 and TRBJ1-4, with 7 nucleotides matching TRBD1. The germline CDR1 and CDR2 sequences are MDHEN and SYDVKM. J gave up 8 bases and V 4 bases, and 4 bases lay outside the gene matches. This CDR3 has 13 residues. The CDR3 nucleotides read TGTGCCAGCAGTTGGACGGACAGGGAAAAACTGTTTTTT. It translates to CASSWTDREKLFF.

This clonotype was observed a few times. V and J are TRBV20-1 and TRBJ2-1; D remains ambiguous. V shed 0 bases and J shed 7 bases, with 19 bases lying between them. The CDR3 contains 16 residues. CDR1 and CDR2 (germline): DFQATT, SNEGSKA (reference sequence). CDR3 residues: CSARDAARASLNEQFF. In nucleotides, the CDR3 is TGCAGTGCTAGAGATGCTGCCCGGGCCAGTTTAAATGAGCAGTTCTTC.